This T cell receptor beta chain stems from a study of T cell changes during pregnancy in multiple sclerosis. Generated by immunoSEQ multiplex PCR, the TCRdb table keeps only in-frame clones and is missing some. The sample has roughly 20,000 clones; less than 90% are singletons. This CDR3 comprises 18 residues. Per germline, CDR1 MDHEN and CDR2 SYDVKM. V shed 3 bases and J 4 bases; nucleotides not matched to a gene: 15. This sample comprised CD8+ T cells from peripheral blood mononuclear cells, obtained after pregnancy. V and J are TRBV28 and TRBJ1-1; 9 bases map to TRBD1. The receptor's source is a female donor in good health, enrolled as a control in a pregnancy study. The chain's CDR3 is CASSFFTGGSPIGTEAFF. The CDR3, as DNA: TGTGCCAGCAGTTTTTTTACAGGGGGCTCCCCTATCGGCACTGAAGCTTTCTTT.